The next 10 T cell receptor beta chains were all read from a single sample in a study of blood T cell repertoires in COVID-19. Sequenced by immunoSEQ multiplex PCR; TCRdb stores in-frame clones only, minus some. The sample carries more than 75,000 clones, about 83% recorded once. The sequencing input was peripheral blood. Receptor source: a woman in her 70s with acute or convalescent COVID-19.

The chain carries TRBV5-4 and TRBJ2-1; TRBD1 matches 7 bases. The germline V gene has CDR1 SGHNT and CDR2 YYREEE (reference sequence). This CDR3 contains 15 residues. V shed 3 bases, J shed 1 base, and the junction held 4 bases outside the gene matches. The CDR3, as DNA: TGTGCCAGCAGCTCAAGGGACAGTTCCTACAATGAGCAGTTCTTC. The encoded protein is CASSSRDSSYNEQFF.

This chain uses TRBV9 with TRBJ2-4, with 12 bases fitting TRBD1. In germline, CDR1 is SGDLS, CDR2 YYNGEE. The V and J ends lost 7 bases and 7 bases, in that order; junction bases with no gene match: 12. CDR3 length: 16 residues. The CDR3 region is CASSLGDRGRRNIQYF. The CDR3 DNA is TGTGCCAGCTCCTTGGGGGACAGGGGGCGCCGCAACATTCAGTACTTC. Full variable domain (remainder filled in from reference TRBV9 and TRBJ2-4): DSGVTQTPKHLITATGQRVTLRCSPRSGDLSVYWYQQSLDQGLQFLIQYYNGEERAKGNILERFSAQQFPDLHSELNLSSLELGDSALYFCASSLGDRGRRNIQYFGAGTRLSVL.

The chain carries TRBV27 and TRBJ1-5; 7 bases map to TRBD1. Germline V gene sequence: CDR1 MNHEY, CDR2 SMNVEV (reference sequence). Unmatched junction bases numbered 9, after V lost 4 bases and J lost 0 bases. The CDR3 sequence is 17 residues long. CDR3 bases: TGTGCCAGCAGTTCTGCCGGGACAGTATTTAGCAATCAGCCCCAGCATTTT. This translates into CASSSAGTVFSNQPQHF.

CDR3 DNA: TGTGCCAGCAGCCCAAGCCCCCCGAACACTGAAGCTTTCTTT. This encodes CASSPSPPNTEAFF. This chain uses TRBV7-9 with TRBJ1-1; D gene unclear. The CDR3 spans 14 residues. Trimming took 5 bases from V and 1 from J, leaving 11 bases between them. Germline CDR1 and CDR2: SEHNR and FQNEAQ (reference sequence).

The chain joins TRBV28 to TRBJ1-4; tentative D call: TRBD1 (5 bases). From germline, CDR1 is MDHEN and CDR2 SYDVKM. V lost 2 bases and J 4 bases, leaving 11 bases between the germline ends. The CDR3 totals 15 residues. The CDR3 is CASSLRIGVNEKLFF. The CDR3 DNA sequence: TGTGCCAGCAGTTTAAGGATAGGGGTTAATGAAAAACTGTTTTTT.

The J gene is TRBJ2-2, the V gene TRBV10-1, with D unresolved. This CDR3 contains 14 residues. Trimming shortened V by 2 bases and J by 6 bases, and 10 bases separated the two germline ends. Germline values: CDR1 WNHNN, CDR2 SYGVQD (reference sequence). The CDR3 spells CASSEISGAGELFF. The CDR3 nucleotides are TGCGCCAGCAGTGAGATATCCGGAGCCGGGGAGCTGTTTTTT.

The J gene is TRBJ2-2, the V gene TRBV4-1, with D possibly TRBD1 on 7 matching bases. The V end was cut by 0 bases, the J end by 7 bases, with 15 bases between. The CDR3 has 16 amino acids. The germline gives CDR1 MGHRA, CDR2 YSYEKL. The CDR3 DNA reads TGCGCCAGCAGCCAAGACAGGGGGGCCAGAGTCGGGGAGCTGTTTTTT. Its protein is CASSQDRGARVGELFF.

J is TRBJ2-5 and V is TRBV19; 10 nucleotides match TRBD1. CDR3 length: 14 amino acids. With 4 bases clipped from V and 5 bases from J, the junction kept 4 bases outside the gene matches. The germline V gene encodes CDR1 LNHDA and CDR2 SQIVND (reference sequence). The CDR3 is CASSTRQGAETQYF. The CDR3 DNA reads TGTGCCAGTAGTACCCGACAGGGGGCCGAGACCCAGTACTTC.

This clone was picked up one time. The CDR3 DNA follows: TGTGCCAGCAGCTTAACGGCGAGCGGGGGCTGGGGTGAGCAGTTCTTC. Residues: CASSLTASGGWGEQFF. This chain joins TRBV11-2 and TRBJ2-1; 8 bases line up with TRBD2. Germline CDR1 reads SGHAT; CDR2 reads FQNNGV. J gave up 9 bases and V 2 bases, and 12 bases lay outside the gene matches. The CDR3 is 16 residues long. Using reference TRBV11-2 and TRBJ2-1 for the parts outside the CDR3, the full variable domain is EAGVAQSPRYKIIEKRQSVAFWCNPISGHATLYWYQQILGQGPKLLIQFQNNGVVDDSQLPKDRFSAERLKGVDSTLKIQPAKLEDSAVYLCASSLTASGGWGEQFFGPGTRLTVL.

The V gene is TRBV7-9, the J gene TRBJ2-7, with a possible D match to TRBD1 (6 bases). Trimming took off 7 bases at V and 1 base at J, with 20 bases between the two ends. This CDR3 is 16 amino acids long. CDR1 SEHNR and CDR2 FQNEAQ come from the germline V gene (reference sequence). CDR3 in DNA: TGTGCCAGCATCCCCCCCTGGGGACATACGTCCTACGAGCAGTACGTC. Its translation is CASIPPWGHTSYEQYV.